The present T cell receptor (beta chain) was sequenced within a study of blood T cell repertoires in COVID-19. The CDR3 runs to 16 residues. The germline V gene encodes CDR1 SSHAT and CDR2 FNYEAQ (reference sequence). This clone was detected only once. A read error may account for a junction end that differs from germline. Generated by immunoSEQ multiplex PCR, the TCRdb table keeps only in-frame clones and is missing some. The sample includes about 310,000 clones, approximately 85% of them seen just once. Sequencing was performed on PBMCs or T cells enriched from blood (not recorded which). V usage is TRBV7-7 and J usage is TRBJ2-3, with TRBD2 matching over 10 bases. This TCR was sampled from a man younger than 45 who had recovered from COVID-19. CDR3 bases: TGTGCTAGCAGCTTAGCCCCTGGGGTAGCGGGGGGCCCGCAGTATTTT. Translated, it gives CASSLAPGVAGGPQYF. Full variable domain (remainder filled in from reference TRBV7-7 and TRBJ2-3): GAGVSQSPRYKVTKRGQDVTLRCDPISSHATLYWYQQALGQGPEFLTYFNYEAQPDKSGLPSDRFSAERPEGSISTLTIQRTEQRDSAMYRCASSLAPGVAGGPQYFGPGTRLTVL.